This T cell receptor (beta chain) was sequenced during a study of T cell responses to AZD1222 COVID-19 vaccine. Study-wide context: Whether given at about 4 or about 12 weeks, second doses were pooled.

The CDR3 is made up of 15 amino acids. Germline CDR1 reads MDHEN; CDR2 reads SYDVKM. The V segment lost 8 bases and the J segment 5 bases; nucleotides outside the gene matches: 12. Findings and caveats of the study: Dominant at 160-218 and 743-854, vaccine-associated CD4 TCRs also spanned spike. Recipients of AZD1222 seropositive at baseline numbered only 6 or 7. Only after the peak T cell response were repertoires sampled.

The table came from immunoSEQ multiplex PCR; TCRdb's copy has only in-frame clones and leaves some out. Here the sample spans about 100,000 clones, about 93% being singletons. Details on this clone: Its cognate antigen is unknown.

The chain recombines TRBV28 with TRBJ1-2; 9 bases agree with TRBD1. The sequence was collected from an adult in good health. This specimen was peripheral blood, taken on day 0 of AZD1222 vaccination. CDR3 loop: CASGGGTGFGYGYTF. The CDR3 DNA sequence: TGTGCCAGCGGAGGAGGGACAGGGTTTGGTTATGGCTACACCTTC.